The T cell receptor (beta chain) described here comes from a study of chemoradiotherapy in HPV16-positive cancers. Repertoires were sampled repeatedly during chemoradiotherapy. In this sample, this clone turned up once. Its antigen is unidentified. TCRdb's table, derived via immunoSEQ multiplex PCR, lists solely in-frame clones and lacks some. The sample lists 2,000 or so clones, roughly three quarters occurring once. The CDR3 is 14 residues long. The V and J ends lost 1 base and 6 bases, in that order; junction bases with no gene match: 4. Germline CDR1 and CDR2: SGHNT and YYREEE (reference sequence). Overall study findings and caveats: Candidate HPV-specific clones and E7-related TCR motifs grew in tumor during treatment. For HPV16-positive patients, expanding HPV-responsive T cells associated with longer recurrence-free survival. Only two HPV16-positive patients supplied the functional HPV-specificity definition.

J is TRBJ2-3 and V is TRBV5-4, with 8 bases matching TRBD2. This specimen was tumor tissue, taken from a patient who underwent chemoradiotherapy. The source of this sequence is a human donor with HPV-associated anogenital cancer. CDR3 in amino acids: CASSLNSGGDTQYF. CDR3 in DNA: TGTGCCAGCAGCTTGAATTCGGGGGGGGATACGCAGTATTTT. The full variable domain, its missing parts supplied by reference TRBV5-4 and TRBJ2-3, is ETGVTQSPTHLIKTRGQQVTLRCSSQSGHNTVSWYQQALGQGPQFIFQYYREEENGRGNFPPRFSGLQFPNYSSELNVNALELDDSALYLCASSLNSGGDTQYFGPGTRLTVL.